This T cell receptor beta chain was captured by sequencing in a study of graft-versus-host responses after intestinal transplantation. The study, taken as a whole, reports: High graft-versus-host to host-versus-graft clonal ratios were found in allografts of patients who had graft-donor T cell macrochimerism. Among recipient marrow samples, GvH clones were found; some appeared first in ileum or blood. With peak circulating GvH clone levels came an association with early post-transplant HvG declines.

Concerning this clone: No antigen is known for it.

Some clones are missing from TCRdb's copy, which holds only in-frame ones; the method was immunoSEQ multiplex PCR. The sample includes 100,000 or so clones, around 90% of them seen just once. The germline V gene has CDR1 SGHTS and CDR2 YDEGEE. This CDR3 has 17 residues. The V and J ends lost 4 bases and 3 bases, in that order; junction bases with no gene match: 12. The source material was unstimulated CD4+ T cells sorted from spleen or lymph node cells, sampled before intestinal transplant. The TCR comes from a human donor who received an intestinal transplant. The genes are TRBV5-8 and TRBJ2-3; TRBD2 matches 9 bases. In DNA, the CDR3 is TGTGCCAGCAGCCCGGGACTAGCTTTACCGGGTACAGATACGCAGTATTTT. Translating it yields CASSPGLALPGTDTQYF.